This TCR beta chain derives from a study of blood T cell repertoires in COVID-19. Overall study: COVID-19 samples from acute and convalescent phases originated in the United States, Italy and Spain. PBMCs, B-cell-depleted T cells, or T cells provided the cDNA or gDNA that made up the material.

V lost 1 base to trimming and J lost 2 bases, with 11 bases between them. In germline, CDR1 is LGHDT, CDR2 YNNKEL (reference sequence). The CDR3 covers 15 residues. Libraries were prepared by immunoSEQ multiplex PCR; TCRdb keeps only in-frame clonotypes and omits some of them. This sample has 350,000 to 500,000 clones, with roughly 90% found just once. The sequence came from a man aged 18-30 years with COVID-19, enrolled during active disease. The sequenced sample consisted of peripheral blood. V and J are TRBV3-1 (or the pseudogene TRBV3-2) and TRBJ2-5, with D possibly being TRBD2 (5 bases). CDR3 sequence reads: CASSQATGSQETQYF. The CDR3 bases are TGTGCCAGCAGCCAAGCGACGGGATCTCAAGAGACCCAGTACTTC.